A single sample gave rise to the 6 T cell receptor beta chains below, sequenced in a study of type 1 regulatory T cells. MiXCR was run by TCRdb on the reads, yielding one entry per CDR3 protein. The table includes some 60,000 distinct CDR3 sequences, 62% detected once. Their cognate antigens are unknown. The specimen was cultured non-Tr1 T cells, either the whole culture or a sorted T cell fraction (not recorded which). These receptors all stem from a human donor in good health.

This clonotype was counted between two and nine times. The chain couples TRBV5-1 to TRBJ2-4; 12 bases match TRBD2. The V and J ends lost 0 bases and 5 bases, in that order; junction bases with no gene match: 12. The CDR3 is 19 residues long. CDR1 and CDR2 (germline): SGHRS, YFSETQ. The CDR3 sequence is CASSLGGTGLAGEQNIQYF. The CDR3 DNA sequence: TGCGCCAGCAGCTTGGGCGGGACGGGACTAGCGGGCGAGCAAAACATTCAGTACTTC. Looking up the rest from reference TRBV5-1 and TRBJ2-4 gives the full variable domain: KAGVTQTPRYLIKTRGQQVTLSCSPISGHRSVSWYQQTPGQGLQFLFEYFSETQRNKGNFPGRFSGRQFSNSRSEMNVSTLELGDSALYLCASSLGGTGLAGEQNIQYFGAGTRLSVL.

This rearrangement joins TRBV18 to TRBJ2-3, with D unclear. V was cut by 2 bases and J by 0 bases, with 12 bases left in between. The CDR3 is made up of 16 amino acids. The V gene's germline CDR1 is KGHSH and CDR2 LQKENI. The CDR3 protein is CASSPGNPASTDTQYF. The CDR3 DNA is TGTGCCAGCTCACCAGGAAACCCCGCTAGCACAGATACGCAGTATTTT.

The V gene is TRBV5-6, the J gene TRBJ1-4, with a tentative D call TRBD1 (5 bases). The CDR3 spans 17 residues. From germline, CDR1 is SGHDT and CDR2 YYEEEE. The V gene lost 1 base and the J gene lost 8 bases, with 21 bases spanning the gap. Here the CDR3 reads CASSLIGEGTMVEKLFF. The CDR3 nucleotides read TGTGCCAGCAGCTTGATTGGGGAAGGGACGATGGTGGAAAAACTGTTTTTT.

This clonotype was picked up a small number of times. In DNA form, the CDR3 reads TGCAGTGCTACAACTGGGGGCGTCAATGAGCAGTTCTTC. This translates into CSATTGGVNEQFF. The chain recombines TRBV20-1 with TRBJ2-1; possibly TRBD1 for D (6 bases). Trimming stripped 4 bases from V and 6 bases from J, with 13 bases between. This CDR3 region has 13 residues. The germline gives CDR1 DFQATT, CDR2 SNEGSKA (reference sequence).

J is TRBJ2-4 and V is TRBV18; D might be TRBD1 or TRBD2, each matching 7 bases. CDR3 length equals 15 residues. CDR1 and CDR2 from the germline V gene are KGHSH and LQKENI. Trimming stripped 5 bases from V and 5 bases from J, with 16 bases between. CDR3 in DNA: TGTGCCAGCTCATCAATAAGCGGGACAGAAAACATTCAGTACTTC. Protein sequence: CASSSISGTENIQYF.

V gene TRBV9 combines with J gene TRBJ2-1; TRBD1 is a possible D gene (5 bases). The V gene lost 1 base and the J gene lost 8 bases, with 10 bases spanning the gap. The CDR3 sequence is 13 residues long. CDR1 is SGDLS and CDR2 is YYNGEE in the germline V gene. CDR3 DNA: TGTGCCAGCAGCGTACAGGGCCTCGATGAGCAGTTCTTC. Its translation is CASSVQGLDEQFF.